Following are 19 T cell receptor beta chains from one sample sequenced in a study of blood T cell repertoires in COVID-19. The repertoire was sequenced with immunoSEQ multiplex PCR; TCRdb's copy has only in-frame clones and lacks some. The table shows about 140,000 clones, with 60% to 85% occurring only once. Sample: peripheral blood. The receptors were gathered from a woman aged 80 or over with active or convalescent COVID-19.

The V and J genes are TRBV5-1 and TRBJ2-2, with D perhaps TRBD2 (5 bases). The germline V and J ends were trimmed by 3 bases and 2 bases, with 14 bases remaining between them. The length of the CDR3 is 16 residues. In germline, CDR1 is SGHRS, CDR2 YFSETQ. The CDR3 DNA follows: TGCGCCAGCAGCTCGAACCGGGATCTAAACACCGGGGAGCTGTTTTTT. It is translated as CASSSNRDLNTGELFF.

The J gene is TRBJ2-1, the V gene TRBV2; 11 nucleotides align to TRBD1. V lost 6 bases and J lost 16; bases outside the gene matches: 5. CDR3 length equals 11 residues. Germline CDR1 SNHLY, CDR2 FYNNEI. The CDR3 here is CASSPGTGGFF. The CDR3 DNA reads TGTGCCAGCAGCCCCGGGACAGGGGGATTCTTC. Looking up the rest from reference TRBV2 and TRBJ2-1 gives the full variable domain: EPEVTQTPSHQVTQMGQEVILRCVPISNHLYFYWYRQILGQKVEFLVSFYNNEISEKSEIFDDQFSVERPDGSNFTLKIRSTKLEDSAMYFCASSPGTGGFFGPGTRLTVL.

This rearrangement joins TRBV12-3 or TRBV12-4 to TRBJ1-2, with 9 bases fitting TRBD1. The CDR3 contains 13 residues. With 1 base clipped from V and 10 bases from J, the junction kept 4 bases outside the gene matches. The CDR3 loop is CASSLGTGVVYTF. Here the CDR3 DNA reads TGTGCCAGCAGTTTAGGGACAGGGGTTGTCTACACCTTC.

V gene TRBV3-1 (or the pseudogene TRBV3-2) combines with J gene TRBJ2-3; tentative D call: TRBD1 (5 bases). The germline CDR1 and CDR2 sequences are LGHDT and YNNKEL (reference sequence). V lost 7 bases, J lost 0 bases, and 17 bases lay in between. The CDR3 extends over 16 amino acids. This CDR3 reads CASTRSAGLSTDTQYF. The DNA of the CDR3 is TGTGCCAGCACCAGGAGCGCAGGGTTGAGCACAGATACGCAGTATTTT.

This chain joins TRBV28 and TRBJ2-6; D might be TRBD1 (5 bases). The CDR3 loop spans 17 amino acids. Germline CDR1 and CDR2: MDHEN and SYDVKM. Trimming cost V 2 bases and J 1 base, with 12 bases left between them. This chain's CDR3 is CASSLLSGASGANVLTF. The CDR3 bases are TGTGCCAGCAGTTTACTATCTGGGGCTTCTGGGGCCAACGTCCTGACTTTC.

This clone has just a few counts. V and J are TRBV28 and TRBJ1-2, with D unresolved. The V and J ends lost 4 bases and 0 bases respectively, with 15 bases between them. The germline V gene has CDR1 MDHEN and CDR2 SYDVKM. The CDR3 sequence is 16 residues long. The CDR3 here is CASSSPGKSANYGYTF. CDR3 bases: TGTGCCAGCAGTTCTCCAGGCAAGTCGGCTAACTATGGCTACACCTTC.

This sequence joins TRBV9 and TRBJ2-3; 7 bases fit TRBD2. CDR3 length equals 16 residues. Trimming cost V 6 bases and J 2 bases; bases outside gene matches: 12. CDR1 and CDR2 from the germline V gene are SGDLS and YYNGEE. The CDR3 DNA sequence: TGTGCCAGCACCTCACATGGCGGGGGTGACACAGATACGCAGTATTTT. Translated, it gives CASTSHGGGDTDTQYF.

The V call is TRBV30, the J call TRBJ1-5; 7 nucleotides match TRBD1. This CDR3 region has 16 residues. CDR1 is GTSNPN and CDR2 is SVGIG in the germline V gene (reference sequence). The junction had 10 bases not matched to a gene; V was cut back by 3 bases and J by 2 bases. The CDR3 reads CAWRLQGTLGNQPQHF. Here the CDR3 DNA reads TGTGCCTGGAGATTACAGGGGACCCTTGGCAATCAGCCCCAGCATTTT.

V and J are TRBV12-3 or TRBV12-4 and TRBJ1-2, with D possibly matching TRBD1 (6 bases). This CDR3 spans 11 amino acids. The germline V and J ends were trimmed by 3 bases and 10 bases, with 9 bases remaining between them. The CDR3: CASSLNRAYTF. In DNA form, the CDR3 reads TGTGCCAGCAGTTTGAACAGGGCCTACACCTTC.

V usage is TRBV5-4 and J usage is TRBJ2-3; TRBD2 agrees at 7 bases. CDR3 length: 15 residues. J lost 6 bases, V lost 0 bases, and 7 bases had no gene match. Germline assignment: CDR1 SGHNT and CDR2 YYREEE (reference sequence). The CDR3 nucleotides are TGTGCCAGCAGCTTGGACCGGGGGGAGCGGGATACGCAGTATTTT. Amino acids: CASSLDRGERDTQYF.

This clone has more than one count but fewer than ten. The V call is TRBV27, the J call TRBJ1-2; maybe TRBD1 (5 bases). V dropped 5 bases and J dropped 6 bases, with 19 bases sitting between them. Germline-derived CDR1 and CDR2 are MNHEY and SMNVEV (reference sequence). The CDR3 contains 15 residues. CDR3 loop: CASSTTGDQINGYTF. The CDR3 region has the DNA TGTGCCAGCAGTACCACAGGAGATCAGATAAATGGCTACACCTTC.

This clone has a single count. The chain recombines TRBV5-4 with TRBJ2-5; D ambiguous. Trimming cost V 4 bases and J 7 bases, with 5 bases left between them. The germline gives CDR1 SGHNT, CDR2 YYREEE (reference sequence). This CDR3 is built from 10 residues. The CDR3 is CASSARTQYF. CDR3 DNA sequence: TGTGCCAGCAGCGCGAGGACCCAGTACTTC.

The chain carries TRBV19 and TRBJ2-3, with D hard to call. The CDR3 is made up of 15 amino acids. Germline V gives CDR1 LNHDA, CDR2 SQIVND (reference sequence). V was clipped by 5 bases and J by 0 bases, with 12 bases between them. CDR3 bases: TGTGCCAGTAGTGATCCTAGAACTAGCACAGATACGCAGTATTTT. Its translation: CASSDPRTSTDTQYF.

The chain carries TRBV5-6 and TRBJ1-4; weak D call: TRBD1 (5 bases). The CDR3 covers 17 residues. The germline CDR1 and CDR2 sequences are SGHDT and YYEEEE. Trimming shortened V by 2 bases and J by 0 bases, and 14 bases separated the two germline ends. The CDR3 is CASSFRTGGATNEKLFF. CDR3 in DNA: TGTGCCAGCAGCTTCCGGACCGGGGGAGCAACTAATGAAAAACTGTTTTTT.

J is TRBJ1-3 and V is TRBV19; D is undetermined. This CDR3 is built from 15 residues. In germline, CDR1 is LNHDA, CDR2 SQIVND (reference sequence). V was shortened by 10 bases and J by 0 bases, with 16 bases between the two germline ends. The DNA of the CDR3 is TGTGCCACCACACCCCGTCGGAGCTCTGGAAACACCATATATTTT. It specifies CATTPRRSSGNTIYF.

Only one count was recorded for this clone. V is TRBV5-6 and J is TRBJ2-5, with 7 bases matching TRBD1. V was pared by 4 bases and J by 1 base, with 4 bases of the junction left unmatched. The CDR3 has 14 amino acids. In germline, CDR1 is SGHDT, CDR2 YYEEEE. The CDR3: CASSEQGTQETQYF. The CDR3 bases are TGTGCCAGCAGCGAACAGGGGACCCAAGAGACCCAGTACTTC.

The CDR3 region has the DNA TGTGCCGGATACGGGACAGGCTATGGCTACACCTTC. This codes for CAGYGTGYGYTF. V and J are TRBV28 and TRBJ1-2, with 8 bases aligning to TRBD1. V was clipped by 11 bases and J by 4 bases; unmatched bases: 6. CDR3 length: 12 residues. Germline assignment: CDR1 MDHEN and CDR2 SYDVKM.

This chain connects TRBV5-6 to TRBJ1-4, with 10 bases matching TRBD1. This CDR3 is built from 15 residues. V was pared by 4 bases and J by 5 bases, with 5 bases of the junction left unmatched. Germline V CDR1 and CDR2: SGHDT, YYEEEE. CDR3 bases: TGTGCCAGCAGCCAGCCGGGACAGGGGAATGAAAAACTGTTTTTT. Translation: CASSQPGQGNEKLFF. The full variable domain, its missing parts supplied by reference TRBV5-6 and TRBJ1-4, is DAGVTQSPTHLIKTRGQQVTLRCSPKSGHDTVSWYQQALGQGPQFIFQYYEEEERQRGNFPDRFSGHQFPNYSSELNVNALLLGDSALYLCASSQPGQGNEKLFFGSGTQLSVL.

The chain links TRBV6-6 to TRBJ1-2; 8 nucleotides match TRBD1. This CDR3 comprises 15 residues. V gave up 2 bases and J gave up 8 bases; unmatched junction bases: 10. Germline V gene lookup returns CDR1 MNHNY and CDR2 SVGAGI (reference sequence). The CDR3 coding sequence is TGTGCCAGCAGTTACGGCACTCAGGGGGCGGTGGGCTACACCTTC. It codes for CASSYGTQGAVGYTF.